Listed below are T cell receptor beta chains from one sample, sequenced in a study of metastatic and nonmetastatic thyroid tumors. TCRdb re-called clones via MiXCR from the PCR reads. The data show tens of thousands of clones, roughly 20% seen once. Specimen: blood. The receptor set was obtained from a female donor with papillary thyroid cancer or a benign thyroid nodule (not recorded which). Some clones in this sample may be carry-over from other donors' samples. The CDR3 runs from the conserved cysteine through the conserved F or W. Each record gives: J gene, V gene, clone size, D gene, CDR3 DNA, CDR3 protein. D genes are given only for firm matches. Clone size is given for some rows only: seen once, a few or many times, or a class if the clone is expanded.

j_call: TRBJ2-3; v_call: TRBV20-1; clone_size: medium-sized; d_call: .; cdr3_nt: TGCAGTGCTAATCCTAGCGAGACCCGCACAGATACGCAGTATTTT; cdr3_aa: CSANPSETRTDTQYF
j_call: TRBJ2-7; v_call: TRBV20-1; clone_size: .; d_call: TRBD2; cdr3_nt: TGCAGTGGTAGCAGCGGGGCTTTAGCTTACGAGCAGTACTTC; cdr3_aa: CSGSSGALAYEQYF
j_call: TRBJ2-1; v_call: TRBV12-5; clone_size: many; d_call: TRBD1; cdr3_nt: TGTGCTAGTGGACCGGGACAGGGTTCCAATGAGCAGTTCTTC; cdr3_aa: CASGPGQGSNEQFF
j_call: TRBJ1-3; v_call: TRBV4-3; clone_size: many; d_call: .; cdr3_nt: TGCGCCAGCAGCCAAGAAGCACTGAGCTCTGGAAACACCATATATTTT; cdr3_aa: CASSQEALSSGNTIYF
j_call: TRBJ1-2; v_call: TRBV9; clone_size: .; d_call: .; cdr3_nt: TGTGCCAGCAGCGCGACAGATGGCTACACCTTC; cdr3_aa: CASSATDGYTF
j_call: TRBJ1-6; v_call: TRBV5-1; clone_size: .; d_call: .; cdr3_nt: TGCGCCAGCAGCACCGCGGGGGGCCTAACGGGACCCCTCCACTTT; cdr3_aa: CASSTAGGLTGPLHF
j_call: TRBJ2-2; v_call: TRBV6-1; clone_size: few; d_call: .; cdr3_nt: TGTGCCAGCCTCCCAGGAGGGATGGAGACCGGGGAGCTGTTTTTT; cdr3_aa: CASLPGGMETGELFF
j_call: TRBJ2-1; v_call: TRBV19; clone_size: .; d_call: .; cdr3_nt: TGTGCCAGTAGTCTCACTATGGGGGAGCAGTTCTTC; cdr3_aa: CASSLTMGEQFF
j_call: TRBJ2-2; v_call: TRBV13; clone_size: .; d_call: .; cdr3_nt: TGTGCCAGCAGCGCTCGCAGACCAGGGGCCACTATTGGCAACGGGGAGCTGTTTTTT; cdr3_aa: CASSARRPGATIGNGELFF
j_call: TRBJ1-2; v_call: TRBV2; clone_size: .; d_call: .; cdr3_nt: TGTGCCACCGGAGGCTACACCTTC; cdr3_aa: CATGGYTF
j_call: TRBJ1-5; v_call: TRBV20-1; clone_size: .; d_call: .; cdr3_nt: TGCAGTGCTAGAGAGAAGATTAATAGCAATCAGCCCCAGCATTTT; cdr3_aa: CSAREKINSNQPQHF
j_call: TRBJ2-3; v_call: TRBV14; clone_size: many; d_call: .; cdr3_nt: TGTGCCAGCAGACAGGGTACAGATACGCAGTATTTT; cdr3_aa: CASRQGTDTQYF
j_call: TRBJ1-1; v_call: TRBV7-9; clone_size: many; d_call: .; cdr3_nt: TGTGCCAGCAGCTTAGGACAGACGAAGGAAGCTTTCTTT; cdr3_aa: CASSLGQTKEAFF
j_call: TRBJ2-2; v_call: TRBV11-1; clone_size: few; d_call: .; cdr3_nt: TGTGCCAGCAGCTTTAGGGCCTTCGGGACACGGGGGCCCGGGGAGCTGTTTTTT; cdr3_aa: CASSFRAFGTRGPGELFF
j_call: TRBJ1-5; v_call: TRBV28; clone_size: many; d_call: .; cdr3_nt: TGTGCCAGCACCTCAAGGGTCTTCCATCAGCCCCAGCATTTT; cdr3_aa: CASTSRVFHQPQHF
j_call: TRBJ1-5; v_call: TRBV24-1; clone_size: many; d_call: .; cdr3_nt: TGTGCCACCAGTGATTCTAGCGGGGGGAGGAGGCAGCCCCAGCATTTT; cdr3_aa: CATSDSSGGRRQPQHF
j_call: TRBJ2-7; v_call: TRBV6-1; clone_size: .; d_call: .; cdr3_nt: TGTGCCAGCAGCCCAACTTGGGACTCCGAATACGAGCAGTACTTC; cdr3_aa: CASSPTWDSEYEQYF
j_call: TRBJ2-1; v_call: TRBV28; clone_size: .; d_call: TRBD1; cdr3_nt: TGTGCCAGCAGCGACCACAGGGGTCAGTTCTTC; cdr3_aa: CASSDHRGQFF
j_call: TRBJ2-1; v_call: TRBV29-1; clone_size: many; d_call: TRBD2; cdr3_nt: TGCAGCGTTAGCGGGAACTCCTACAATGAGCAGTTCTTC; cdr3_aa: CSVSGNSYNEQFF
j_call: TRBJ2-7; v_call: TRBV28; clone_size: few; d_call: TRBD2; cdr3_nt: TGTGCCAGCGGCTCGGTGCTTAGCGGGGGATCGGGGGACGAGCAGTACTTC; cdr3_aa: CASGSVLSGGSGDEQYF
j_call: TRBJ2-3; v_call: TRBV19; clone_size: few; d_call: .; cdr3_nt: TGTGCCAGTAGTATGGGAGATACGCAGTATTTT; cdr3_aa: CASSMGDTQYF
j_call: TRBJ1-2; v_call: TRBV20-1; clone_size: many; d_call: .; cdr3_nt: TGCAGTGCTAGGAAAAGGGTGGATGGCTACACCTTC; cdr3_aa: CSARKRVDGYTF
j_call: TRBJ1-1; v_call: TRBV29-1; clone_size: .; d_call: .; cdr3_nt: TGCAGCGTTAGGGGCGGCAATGGGTTGAACACTGAAGCTTTCTTT; cdr3_aa: CSVRGGNGLNTEAFF
j_call: TRBJ2-5; v_call: TRBV6-1; clone_size: .; d_call: .; cdr3_nt: TGTGCCAGCAGTGACGCGTCGAGTGACGGCTACCAAGAGACCCAGTACTTC; cdr3_aa: CASSDASSDGYQETQYF
j_call: TRBJ2-1; v_call: TRBV6-5; clone_size: medium-sized; d_call: .; cdr3_nt: TGTGCCAGCAGTTCCACCAGGGAGTCGTCCTACAATGAGCAGTTCTTC; cdr3_aa: CASSSTRESSYNEQFF
j_call: TRBJ2-7; v_call: TRBV20-1; clone_size: many; d_call: TRBD1; cdr3_nt: TGCAGTGCTCCAGGGACAGGGGTATCCTACGAGCAGTACTTC; cdr3_aa: CSAPGTGVSYEQYF
j_call: TRBJ1-5; v_call: TRBV19; clone_size: many; d_call: TRBD1; cdr3_nt: TGTGCCAGTACCGGGACAGGGGTTCAGCCCCAGCATTTT; cdr3_aa: CASTGTGVQPQHF
j_call: TRBJ1-6; v_call: TRBV2; clone_size: many; d_call: TRBD1; cdr3_nt: TGTGCCAGCAGCGTAGGGACAGGGCTGAAGGATTCACCCCTCCACTTT; cdr3_aa: CASSVGTGLKDSPLHF
j_call: TRBJ1-3; v_call: TRBV18; clone_size: .; d_call: .; cdr3_nt: TGTGCCAGCTCACTGCAGAAGAGCTCTGGAAACACCATATATTTT; cdr3_aa: CASSLQKSSGNTIYF
j_call: TRBJ1-2; v_call: TRBV19; clone_size: medium-sized; d_call: TRBD1; cdr3_nt: TGTGCCAGTAGTACCGACAGGGCCCTTGGTGGCTACACCTTC; cdr3_aa: CASSTDRALGGYTF
j_call: TRBJ2-7; v_call: TRBV18; clone_size: few; d_call: TRBD1; cdr3_nt: TGTGCCAGCTCAGGGAAACAGGGGTTAAACTACGAGCAGTACTTC; cdr3_aa: CASSGKQGLNYEQYF
j_call: TRBJ1-5; v_call: TRBV28; clone_size: .; d_call: .; cdr3_nt: TGTGCCAGCAGTTTCAGTTTCATGGCGCAGCCCCAGCATTTT; cdr3_aa: CASSFSFMAQPQHF
j_call: TRBJ2-7; v_call: TRBV6-1; clone_size: few; d_call: .; cdr3_nt: TGTGCCAGCAGTACCCGGGACTTTCTAAGCTACGAGCAGTACTTC; cdr3_aa: CASSTRDFLSYEQYF
j_call: TRBJ2-7; v_call: TRBV30; clone_size: .; d_call: TRBD2; cdr3_nt: TGTGCCTGGAGCGGGGTAGCGGGAGCCGTCTACGAGCAGTACTTC; cdr3_aa: CAWSGVAGAVYEQYF
j_call: TRBJ2-5; v_call: TRBV30; clone_size: many; d_call: .; cdr3_nt: TGTGCCTGGAGGGTAGGGGGGAGTACCCAGTACTTC; cdr3_aa: CAWRVGGSTQYF
j_call: TRBJ1-2; v_call: TRBV27; clone_size: few; d_call: TRBD1; cdr3_nt: TGTGCCAGCAGTTCCACAGGGGTACATGGCTACACCTTC; cdr3_aa: CASSSTGVHGYTF
j_call: TRBJ2-1; v_call: TRBV7-6; clone_size: .; d_call: TRBD2; cdr3_nt: TGTGCCAGCAGCTTGAGCGCGGGGGGAGGAAATGAGCAGTTCTTC; cdr3_aa: CASSLSAGGGNEQFF
j_call: TRBJ2-3; v_call: TRBV20-1; clone_size: few; d_call: .; cdr3_nt: TGCAGTGCTAGCCCCGGAGCAGGGATGGCAGATACGCAGTATTTT; cdr3_aa: CSASPGAGMADTQYF
j_call: TRBJ2-7; v_call: TRBV7-8; clone_size: many; d_call: .; cdr3_nt: TGTGCCAGCAGCCGACCAGCCGAAAGCAGCTCCTACGAGCAGTACTTC; cdr3_aa: CASSRPAESSSYEQYF
j_call: TRBJ2-5; v_call: TRBV19; clone_size: many; d_call: .; cdr3_nt: TGTGCCAGTAGTGCGGGACAGAGGGAGACCCAGTACTTC; cdr3_aa: CASSAGQRETQYF
j_call: TRBJ2-2; v_call: TRBV7-3; clone_size: .; d_call: .; cdr3_nt: TGTGCCAGCAGCTTCGGCCGAGACGGCACCGGGGAGCTGTTTTTT; cdr3_aa: CASSFGRDGTGELFF
j_call: TRBJ1-1; v_call: TRBV11-2; clone_size: few; d_call: .; cdr3_nt: TGTGCCAGCAGCTCGCCCCTGGGGCGTGGAGCTTTCTTT; cdr3_aa: CASSSPLGRGAFF
j_call: TRBJ2-2; v_call: TRBV10-3; clone_size: few; d_call: TRBD2; cdr3_nt: TGTGCCATCAGTTTGGGCGGGAGCAACACCGGGGAGCCGTTTTTT; cdr3_aa: CAISLGGSNTGEPFF
j_call: TRBJ1-2; v_call: TRBV9; clone_size: .; d_call: TRBD1; cdr3_nt: TGTGCCAGCAGCCCGCGGACAGGGGAAGGCTATGGCTACACCTTC; cdr3_aa: CASSPRTGEGYGYTF
j_call: TRBJ2-1; v_call: TRBV6-5; clone_size: .; d_call: .; cdr3_nt: TGTGCCAGCAGACCCACTAGTAACGAGCAGTTCTTC; cdr3_aa: CASRPTSNEQFF
j_call: TRBJ2-1; v_call: TRBV7-3; clone_size: many; d_call: TRBD1; cdr3_nt: TGTGCCAGCAGCTTAAATCCTCCGGGACAGGGGGGCTTGAAGCAGTTCTTC; cdr3_aa: CASSLNPPGQGGLKQFF
j_call: TRBJ2-7; v_call: TRBV7-8; clone_size: .; d_call: .; cdr3_nt: TGTGCCAGCGGAAACGAGCAGTACTTC; cdr3_aa: CASGNEQYF
j_call: TRBJ2-7; v_call: TRBV20-1; clone_size: many; d_call: .; cdr3_nt: TGCAGTGCGGAGGAGGGGGTAGTACGGTACGAGCAGTACTTC; cdr3_aa: CSAEEGVVRYEQYF
j_call: TRBJ2-1; v_call: TRBV6-2/TRBV6-3; clone_size: few; d_call: .; cdr3_nt: TGTGCCAGCAGTTACAGCCAGCTCTCCTACAATGAGCAGTTCTTC; cdr3_aa: CASSYSQLSYNEQFF
j_call: TRBJ1-3; v_call: TRBV6-2/TRBV6-3; clone_size: many; d_call: .; cdr3_nt: TGTGCCCCCATCATTATGAGCTCTGGAAACACCATATATTTT; cdr3_aa: CAPIIMSSGNTIYF
j_call: TRBJ1-2; v_call: TRBV28; clone_size: many; d_call: .; cdr3_nt: TGTGCCAGCAGTTTAATCAGCAGGGGATCAGGCTACACCTTC; cdr3_aa: CASSLISRGSGYTF
j_call: TRBJ2-3; v_call: TRBV4-2; clone_size: many; d_call: TRBD2; cdr3_nt: TGTGCCAGCAGCCAAGAGTATACGGGGGGAGGGGCAGATACGCAGTATTTT; cdr3_aa: CASSQEYTGGGADTQYF
j_call: TRBJ1-2; v_call: TRBV11-2; clone_size: .; d_call: .; cdr3_nt: TGTGCCAGCAGCTTGTTGGGGGGTGGTGGCTACACCTTC; cdr3_aa: CASSLLGGGGYTF
j_call: TRBJ1-4; v_call: TRBV18; clone_size: many; d_call: .; cdr3_nt: TGTGCCAGCTCACCACCAGGGAGTGAAAAACTGTTTTTT; cdr3_aa: CASSPPGSEKLFF
j_call: TRBJ1-1; v_call: TRBV11-3; clone_size: .; d_call: .; cdr3_nt: TGTGCCAGCAGCTTAGTCGGGGGCCTAAACACTGAAGCTTTCTTT; cdr3_aa: CASSLVGGLNTEAFF
j_call: TRBJ2-2; v_call: TRBV5-1; clone_size: .; d_call: .; cdr3_nt: TGCGCCCGCAAATTGGATGCCGGGGAGCTGTTTTTT; cdr3_aa: CARKLDAGELFF
j_call: TRBJ2-5; v_call: TRBV30; clone_size: .; d_call: .; cdr3_nt: TGTGCCTGGAGTGTCCCCACCGGGATAGAGACCCAGTACTTC; cdr3_aa: CAWSVPTGIETQYF